The T cell receptor beta chain described here comes from a study of shared clonotypes between healthy human individuals. Note on this clone: What it binds is not known.

V dropped 5 bases and J dropped 0 bases, with 12 bases sitting between them. CDR1 and CDR2 (germline): SGHDT, YYEEEE. This CDR3 has 14 amino acids. CD45RO-negative CD8 cells positively selected for CCR7 made up the naive population, which excluded terminally differentiated effector memory CD45RA+ cells. Tens of thousands of T cell genomes (around 190 ng DNA) went into each sorted-subset replicate. TCRdb's copy holds only in-frame clones and misses some; the assay was immunoSEQ multiplex PCR. Altogether about 580,000 clones are present, more than 95% being singletons, with the ten largest covering approximately 0.33%. Study results and limitations: Clonotype sharing among the donors was expected to vary with sequencing depth. Larger estimated richness was generally recorded for naive subsets relative to memory subsets. Compared with clonotypes that all four donors shared, non-shared clonotypes had lower generation probabilities.

Sequencing was done on a sample of naive CD8+ T cells sorted from blood. This receptor was obtained from a man aged 30 to 39 in good health. This chain joins TRBV5-6 and TRBJ2-7, with D possibly called TRBD1 or TRBD2 (5 bases each). The CDR3 bases are TGTGCCAGCAGAAGGGACGGACCCTCCTACGAGCAGTACTTC. This gives the protein CASRRDGPSYEQYF.